This T cell receptor (beta chain) was obtained from a study of blood T cell repertoires in COVID-19. Some clones are missing from TCRdb's copy, which holds only in-frame ones; the method was immunoSEQ multiplex PCR. The profile shows about 250,000 clones, about nine tenths of them singletons. The germline V gene encodes CDR1 MNHEY and CDR2 SMNVEV (reference sequence). With 6 bases clipped from V and 7 bases from J, the junction kept 13 bases outside the gene matches. The CDR3 length is 16 residues. This chain connects TRBV27 to TRBJ2-2; TRBD1 agrees at 8 bases. The source material was peripheral blood. The receptor was derived from a man younger than 40 with COVID-19, enrolled during active disease. CDR3 coding DNA: TGTGCCAGCAGCCCCCCTTTCAGGGGGCAGAGCGGGGAGCTGTTTTTT. Residues: CASSPPFRGQSGELFF.